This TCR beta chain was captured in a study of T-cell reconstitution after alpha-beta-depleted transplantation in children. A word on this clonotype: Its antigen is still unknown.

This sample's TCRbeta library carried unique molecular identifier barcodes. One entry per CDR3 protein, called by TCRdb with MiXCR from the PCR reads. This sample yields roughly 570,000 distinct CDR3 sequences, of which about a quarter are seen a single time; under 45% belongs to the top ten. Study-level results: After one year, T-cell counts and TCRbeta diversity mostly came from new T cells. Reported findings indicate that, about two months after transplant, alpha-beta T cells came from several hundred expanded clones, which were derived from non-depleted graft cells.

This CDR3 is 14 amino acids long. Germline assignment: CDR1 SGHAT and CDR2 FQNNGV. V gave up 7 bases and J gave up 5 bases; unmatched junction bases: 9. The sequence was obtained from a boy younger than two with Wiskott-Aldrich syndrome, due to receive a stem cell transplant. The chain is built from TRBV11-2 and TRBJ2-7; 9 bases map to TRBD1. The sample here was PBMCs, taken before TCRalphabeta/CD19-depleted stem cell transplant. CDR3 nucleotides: TGTGCCAGCACCTTGCGGGACAGGGACCACGAGCAGTACTTC. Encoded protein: CASTLRDRDHEQYF.